The T cell receptor beta chain described here comes from a study of OX40 agonist ivuxolimab in advanced cancers. Study-level background: Hepatocellular carcinoma, melanoma, renal cell or head and neck cancer occurred in dose-escalation patients. Study conclusions and caveats: The CD4+ and CD8+ T cells in the blood had expanded clonally by week 6 at 0.1 to 3.0 mg/kg. Antigen targets of the expanded peripheral T cells went undetermined.

For this clone: Antigen specificity is unknown.

Some clones are missing from TCRdb's copy, which holds only in-frame ones; the method was immunoSEQ multiplex PCR. The sample carries 30,000 to 45,000 clones, 87% recorded once. Samples of blood were obtained at baseline, on cycle 4 day 1, and on cycle 7 day 1. With 8 bases clipped from V and 4 bases from J, the junction kept 4 bases outside the gene matches. The CDR3 contains 14 residues. The germline V gene has CDR1 MNHNS and CDR2 SASEGT. Sequencing used CD4+ or CD8+ T cells sorted from blood, obtained in a trial of the OX40 agonist ivuxolimab. The rearrangement joins TRBV6-1 to TRBJ1-4, with 10 bases fitting TRBD1. This TCR derives from an adult with an advanced solid tumor such as melanoma, head and neck, liver or kidney cancer. CDR3 region: CASRQGALNEKLFF. DNA for the CDR3: TGTGCCAGCCGACAGGGGGCCCTTAATGAAAAACTGTTTTTT.